The 17 T cell receptor beta chains below were found in one sample sequenced in a study of tumor and adjacent non-tumor tissue in lung cancer. TCRbeta libraries were built with three rounds of nested PCR, modified from ARM-PCR. A single record per CDR3 protein comes from TCRdb applying MiXCR to the multiplex PCR reads. The data show 100,000 to 150,000 distinct CDR3 sequences, with 66% seen just once and 9.5% to 15% held by the top ten. The template was RNA from unsorted bulk tissue. Sequencing was carried out using lung tumor tissue. The receptors were sampled from a man aged 25 to 45 with non-small cell lung cancer.

This clonotype showed up many times. V and J are TRBV6-2 or TRBV6-3 and TRBJ1-5; possible D gene TRBD1, 5 bases. Germline V gene lookup returns CDR1 MNHEY and CDR2 SVGEGT. The length of the CDR3 is 17 residues. The V end lost 7 bases, the J end lost 0 bases, and 19 bases lay between the germline ends. The CDR3 region is CASNPLGGEISNQPQHF. In DNA form, the CDR3 reads TGTGCCAGCAACCCCCTGGGGGGGGAAATTAGCAATCAGCCCCAGCATTTT.

The chain recombines TRBV11-1 with TRBJ1-1; D possibly corresponds to TRBD1 (6 bases). The V and J ends lost 7 bases and 2 bases respectively, with 14 bases between them. This CDR3 has 14 amino acids. Germline assignment: CDR1 SGHAT and CDR2 FQDESV (reference sequence). CDR3 DNA sequence: TGTGCCAGCAACTGGACAGCCGTAAACACTGAAGCTTTCTTT. This encodes CASNWTAVNTEAFF. The variable domain in full, with the rest retrieved from reference TRBV11-1 and TRBJ1-1, is EAEVAQSPRYKITEKSQAVAFWCDPISGHATLYWYRQILGQGPELLVQFQDESVVDDSQLPKDRFSAERLKGVDSTLKIQPAELGDSAMYLCASNWTAVNTEAFFGQGTRLTVV.

To note about this clonotype: A read error may produce the germline difference seen at one junction end. V gene TRBV11-1 combines with J gene TRBJ1-1, with D unclear. Per germline, CDR1 SGHAT and CDR2 FQDESV (reference sequence). The CDR3 totals 14 residues. CDR3 in amino acids: CASRWTAVNSEAFF. The CDR3, as DNA: TGTGCCAGCAGGTGGACGGCTGTGAACAGTGAAGCTTTCTTT.

For this clonotype: One base away lies a much larger clone, so this may be a sequencing read error. This chain links TRBV29-1 with TRBJ2-7; D is perhaps TRBD1 (6 bases). The CDR3 is 13 amino acids. The germline gives CDR1 SQVTM, CDR2 ANQGSEA. Between the trimmed V and J ends, which lost 5 bases and 3 bases, there was a span of 14 bases. The CDR3 spells CSVQGSFSYEQYF. The CDR3, as DNA: TGCAGCGTTCAGGGGAGCTTCAGCTACGAGCAGTACTTC.

This clonotype has at least ten counts. The rearrangement uses TRBV4-2 and TRBJ2-1; D may match TRBD1 or TRBD2 (5 bases each). The CDR3 is 16 amino acids. CDR1 is LGHNA and CDR2 is YNFKEQ in the germline V gene. V lost 1 base, J lost 4 bases, and 14 bases lay in between. The CDR3 DNA is TGTGCCAGCAGCCAAGTTACGGGACGTTCTTACAATGAGCAGTTCTTC. Its protein product is CASSQVTGRSYNEQFF.

Comment on this clonotype: Likely a read error: the CDR3 ends without its conserved phenylalanine or tryptophan. V usage is TRBV11-2 and J usage is TRBJ2-1; D is unresolved. The CDR3 contains 14 residues. Germline V gene data show CDR1 as SGHAT and CDR2 as FQNNGV. The CDR3 DNA follows: TGTGCCAGCAACTTAGCATCGGGTCACAATGAGCAGTTCCTC. This sequence encodes CASNLASGHNEQFL.

In the case of this clonotype: Germline is not matched at one junction end, which may reflect a read error. The gene calls are TRBV7-9 and TRBJ2-7; TRBD2 might be the D (7 bases). The CDR3 covers 14 residues. In germline, CDR1 is SEHNR, CDR2 FQNEAQ (reference sequence). CDR3 bases: TGTGCTAGCAGCTTATCGGCGGGGGCTAACGAGCAGTACTTC. Its translation is CASSLSAGANEQYF.

Worth noting for this clonotype: A read error may be the cause here, since a much bigger clone is one base away. This rearrangement joins TRBV29-1 to TRBJ1-2, with D perhaps TRBD1 (5 bases). V was clipped by 5 bases and J by 2 bases, with 6 bases between them. Germline CDR1 SQVTM, CDR2 ANQGSEA. The CDR3 consists of 11 residues. The DNA of the CDR3 is TGCAGCGTTAACAGGAACTATGGCTACACCTTC. It translates to CSVNRNYGYTF.

Turning to this clonotype: This may be a read error, as it is one base from a much larger clone. This chain links TRBV4-2 with TRBJ1-6; no reliable D call. The V end was cut by 0 bases, the J end by 6 bases, with 9 bases between. The CDR3 runs 15 residues. Germline values: CDR1 LGHNA, CDR2 YNFKEQ. The CDR3 coding sequence is TGTGCCAGCAGCCAAGACTTTGATTTTAATTCACCCCTCCACTTT. Translating gives CASSQDFDFNSPLHF.

On this clonotype itself: No DNA is shown, since the ends of the CDR3 on it are uncertain; the CDR3 is the one TCRdb lists. The J gene is TRBJ1-2, the V gene TRBV29-1; the D call of TRBD1 is as the table states it, not checked on the DNA. Germline V gene sequence: CDR1 SQVTM, CDR2 ANQGSEA. The CDR3 totals 13 residues, both ends included. The CDR3 sequence: CSTSDSRVYGCTF.

This clonotype was counted only a few times. Being one base from a much bigger clone, this may be a read error. The CDR3 spells CACSMTGGAVGYEQYF. The CDR3 DNA sequence: TGTGCCTGCAGTATGACAGGGGGCGCGGTTGGCTACGAGCAGTACTTC. The V call is TRBV6-5, the J call TRBJ2-7, with TRBD1 identical over 10 bases. The CDR3 extends over 16 amino acids. Germline-derived CDR1 and CDR2 are MNHEY and SVGAGI.

This clonotype appeared many times. V usage is TRBV29-1 and J usage is TRBJ1-3; D unresolved. The CDR3 consists of 15 residues. Germline values: CDR1 SQVTM, CDR2 ANQGSEA. The V end was cut by 8 bases, the J end by 0 bases, with 17 bases between. The CDR3 nucleotides are TGCAGCATCTCGGACGGGGATCTCTCTGGAAACACCATATATTTT. It translates to CSISDGDLSGNTIYF.

Remarks on this clonotype: No conserved phenylalanine or tryptophan is present at the end of the CDR3, so a read error is the likely explanation. V usage is TRBV11-1 and J usage is TRBJ2-1; D unclear. The V gene's germline CDR1 is SGHAT and CDR2 FQDESV (reference sequence). The CDR3 sequence is 15 residues long. V was cut by 1 base and J by 0 bases, with 7 bases left in between. CDR3 region: CASSLGWSSYNEQFY. The CDR3 DNA reads as TGTGCCAGCAGCTTAGGCTGGAGCTCCTACAATGAGCAGTTCTAC.

V is TRBV20-1 and J is TRBJ2-1, with D uncertain. Germline assignment: CDR1 DFQATT and CDR2 SNEGSKA (reference sequence). The CDR3 runs to 14 residues. This chain's CDR3 is CIARAARGHDEQFF. The CDR3 DNA is TGCATTGCCCGGGCGGCGAGAGGCCACGATGAGCAGTTCTTC.

This chain joins TRBV11-2 and TRBJ1-5; D is possibly TRBD1 (6 bases). Trimming took 5 bases from V and 1 from J, leaving 21 bases between them. Germline-derived CDR1 and CDR2 are SGHAT and FQNNGV. The CDR3 is made up of 18 amino acids. CDR3 DNA sequence: TGTGCCAGCAGCATCTGGGGGCAGGGGAATCACAGCAATCAGCCCCAGCATTTT. Protein product: CASSIWGQGNHSNQPQHF.

For this clonotype: Without the conserved terminal phenylalanine or tryptophan, this CDR3 likely stems from a read error. This rearrangement joins TRBV5-1 to TRBJ2-7; D remains ambiguous. Germline CDR1 reads SGHRS; CDR2 reads YFSETQ. The CDR3 totals 13 residues. The ends were cut back, 8 bases at V and 5 bases at J, with 17 bases in the middle. In DNA form, the CDR3 reads TGCGCCAGTTCTTTGGTAAACCCCGACGAGCAGTACCTC. Protein: CASSLVNPDEQYL.

As to this clonotype: One end of the junction fails to match germline, which may point to a read error. V usage is TRBV20-1 and J usage is TRBJ2-1, with 8 bases identical to TRBD2. In germline, CDR1 is DFQATT, CDR2 SNEGSKA (reference sequence). This CDR3 has 14 amino acids. The CDR3 spells CRASSPTSVYEQSF. The DNA for the CDR3 is TGCCGTGCTAGTTCCCCGACTAGCGTCTATGAGCAGTCCTTC.